Here is one T cell receptor (beta chain) with its context. Both 60 Vbeta primers and 13 Jbeta primers went into the PCR. Sequenced by immunoSEQ multiplex PCR; TCRdb stores in-frame clones only, minus some. The sample shows a few hundred thousand clones, approximately 80% of them seen only once. The record originates from a study of cytomegalovirus exposure and HLA in healthy donors. Study as a whole: A preliminary data release comprised 70 million to 95 million unique TCRs obtained from HLA-typed donors. Genotyping of 400 or so donors showed that about 79% belonged to the Caucasian-associated ancestry cluster.

The sample was PBMCs. The clonotype comes from a man aged 25 to 45 in good health and CMV-seronegative.

CDR3 coding DNA: TGTGCCACCCTCCCCACGGGAGACACAGATACGCAGTATTTT. Translation gives CATLPTGDTDTQYF. The chain links TRBV27 to TRBJ2-3; a weak D match, TRBD2 (6 bases). V lost 10 bases, J lost 2 bases, and 16 bases lay in between. The CDR3 covers 14 residues. Germline V gene lookup returns CDR1 MNHEY and CDR2 SMNVEV (reference sequence).